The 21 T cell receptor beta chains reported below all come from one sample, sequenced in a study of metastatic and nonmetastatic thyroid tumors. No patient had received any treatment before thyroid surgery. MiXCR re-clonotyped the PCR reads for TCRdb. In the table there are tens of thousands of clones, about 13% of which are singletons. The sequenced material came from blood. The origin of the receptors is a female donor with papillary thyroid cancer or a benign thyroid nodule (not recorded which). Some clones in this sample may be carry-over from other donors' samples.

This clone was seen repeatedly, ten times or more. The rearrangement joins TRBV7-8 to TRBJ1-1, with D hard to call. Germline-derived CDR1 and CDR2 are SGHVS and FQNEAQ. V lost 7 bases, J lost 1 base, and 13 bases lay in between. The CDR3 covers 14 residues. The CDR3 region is CASTRHSGNTEAFF. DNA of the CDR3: TGTGCCAGCACCCGACATTCAGGGAACACTGAAGCTTTCTTT.

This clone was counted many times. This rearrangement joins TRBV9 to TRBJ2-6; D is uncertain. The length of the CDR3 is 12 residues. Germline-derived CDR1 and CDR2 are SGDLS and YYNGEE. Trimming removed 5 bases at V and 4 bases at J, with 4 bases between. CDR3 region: CASRGGANVLTF. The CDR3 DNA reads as TGTGCCAGCAGAGGGGGGGCCAACGTCCTGACTTTC.

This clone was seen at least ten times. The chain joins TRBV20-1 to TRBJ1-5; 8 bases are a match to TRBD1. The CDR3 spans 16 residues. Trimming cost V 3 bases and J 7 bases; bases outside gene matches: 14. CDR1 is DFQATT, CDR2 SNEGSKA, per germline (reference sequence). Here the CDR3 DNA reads TGCAGTGCTAGTATTCTCCGAGGACAGGGTTACCAGCCCCAGCATTTT. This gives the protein CSASILRGQGYQPQHF.

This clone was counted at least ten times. CDR3 nucleotides: TGTGCCAGCATCCTCGGGGTAGGTGAGCAGTTCTTC. Encoded protein: CASILGVGEQFF. V gene TRBV7-9 combines with J gene TRBJ2-1, with D maybe TRBD2 (5 bases). CDR3 length equals 12 residues. Germline CDR1 reads SEHNR; CDR2 reads FQNEAQ (reference sequence). Trimming cost V 7 bases and J 9 bases, with 13 bases left between them.

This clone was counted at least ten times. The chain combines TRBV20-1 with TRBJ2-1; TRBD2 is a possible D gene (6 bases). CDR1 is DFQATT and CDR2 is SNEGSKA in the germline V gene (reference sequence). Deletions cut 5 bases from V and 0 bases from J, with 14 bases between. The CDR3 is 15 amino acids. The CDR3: CSAHRLGSSYNEQFF. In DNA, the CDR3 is TGCAGTGCTCACCGTCTCGGGAGCTCCTACAATGAGCAGTTCTTC.

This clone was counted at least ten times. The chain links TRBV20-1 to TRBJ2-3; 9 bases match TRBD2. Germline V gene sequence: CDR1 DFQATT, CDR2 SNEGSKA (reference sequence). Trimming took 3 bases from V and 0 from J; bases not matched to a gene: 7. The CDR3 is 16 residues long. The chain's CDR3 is CSASSLAGTSTDTQYF. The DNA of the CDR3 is TGCAGTGCTAGTTCACTAGCGGGTACTAGCACAGATACGCAGTATTTT.

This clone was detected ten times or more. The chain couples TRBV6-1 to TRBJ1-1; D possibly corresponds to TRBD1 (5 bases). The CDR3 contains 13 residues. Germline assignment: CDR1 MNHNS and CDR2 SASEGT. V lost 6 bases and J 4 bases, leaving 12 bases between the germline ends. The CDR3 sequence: CASSPGGSTEAFF. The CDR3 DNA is TGTGCCAGCAGCCCTGGGGGGAGCACTGAAGCTTTCTTT.

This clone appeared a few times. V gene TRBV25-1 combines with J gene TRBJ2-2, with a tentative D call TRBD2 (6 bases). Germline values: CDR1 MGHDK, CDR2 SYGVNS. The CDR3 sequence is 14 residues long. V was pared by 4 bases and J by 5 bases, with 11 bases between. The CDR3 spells CASSGGGATGELFF. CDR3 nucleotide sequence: TGTGCCAGCAGTGGTGGCGGGGCAACCGGGGAGCTGTTTTTT.

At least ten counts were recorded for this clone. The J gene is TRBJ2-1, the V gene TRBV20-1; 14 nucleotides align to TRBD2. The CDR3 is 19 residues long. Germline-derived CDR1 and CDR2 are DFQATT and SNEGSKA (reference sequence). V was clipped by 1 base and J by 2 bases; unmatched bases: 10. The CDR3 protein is CSARVRGRGLAGAYNEQFF. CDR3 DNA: TGCAGTGCTAGAGTAAGGGGTCGGGGACTAGCGGGAGCCTACAATGAGCAGTTCTTC.

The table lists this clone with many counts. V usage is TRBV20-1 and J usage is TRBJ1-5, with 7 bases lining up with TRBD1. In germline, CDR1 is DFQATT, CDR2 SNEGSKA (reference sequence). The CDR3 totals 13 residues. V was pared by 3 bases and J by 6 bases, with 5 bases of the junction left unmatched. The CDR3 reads CSASWDSIQPQHF. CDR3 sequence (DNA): TGCAGTGCTAGTTGGGACAGTATTCAGCCCCAGCATTTT.

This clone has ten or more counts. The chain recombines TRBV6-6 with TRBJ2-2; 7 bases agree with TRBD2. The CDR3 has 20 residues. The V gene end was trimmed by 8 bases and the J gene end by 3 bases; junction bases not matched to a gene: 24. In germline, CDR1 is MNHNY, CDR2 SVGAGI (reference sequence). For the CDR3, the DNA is TGTGCCAGCGGTCGGATCGGAATAGCGGGCCTCAAAGGGGACACCGGGGAGCTGTTTTTT. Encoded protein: CASGRIGIAGLKGDTGELFF.

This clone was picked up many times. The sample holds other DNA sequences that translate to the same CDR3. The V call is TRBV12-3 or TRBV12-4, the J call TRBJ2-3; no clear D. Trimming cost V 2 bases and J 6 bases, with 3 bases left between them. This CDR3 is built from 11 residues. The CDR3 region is CASSLTDTQYF. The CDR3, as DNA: TGTGCCAGCAGTTTAACCGATACGCAGTATTTT.

CDR3 coding DNA: TGCGCCAGCAGTGCTAGCGGGAGGGCCGAGTCCTACAATGAGCAGTTCTTC. Translating it yields CASSASGRAESYNEQFF. V usage is TRBV5-1 and J usage is TRBJ2-1; 12 nucleotides match TRBD2. CDR1 SGHRS and CDR2 YFSETQ come from the germline V gene. CDR3 length equals 17 residues. With V trimmed by 5 bases and J by 1 base, 7 bases remained unmatched.

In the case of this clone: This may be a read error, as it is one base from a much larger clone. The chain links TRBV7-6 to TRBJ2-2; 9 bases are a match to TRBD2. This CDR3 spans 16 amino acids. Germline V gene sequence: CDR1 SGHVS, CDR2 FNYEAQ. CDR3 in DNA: TGTGCCATCAGCTCACAAGCGGGAGGCTCCCCCGGGGAGCTGTTTTTT. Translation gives CAISSQAGGSPGELFF.

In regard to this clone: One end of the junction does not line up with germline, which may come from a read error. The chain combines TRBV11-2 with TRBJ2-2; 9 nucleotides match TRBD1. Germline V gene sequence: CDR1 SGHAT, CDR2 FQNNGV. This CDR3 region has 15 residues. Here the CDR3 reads CAISSGTGTTGELFF. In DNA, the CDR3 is TGTGCCATCAGCTCCGGGACAGGGACGACTGGGGAGCTGTTTTTT.

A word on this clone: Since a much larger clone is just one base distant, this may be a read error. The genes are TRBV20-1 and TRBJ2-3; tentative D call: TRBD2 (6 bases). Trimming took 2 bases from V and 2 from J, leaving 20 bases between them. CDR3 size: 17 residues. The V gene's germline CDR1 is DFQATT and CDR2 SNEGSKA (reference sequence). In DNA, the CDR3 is TGCAGTGCTAGACGTAGAGGGAGGAGTTGGGCCACAGATACGCAGTATTTT. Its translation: CSARRRGRSWATDTQYF.

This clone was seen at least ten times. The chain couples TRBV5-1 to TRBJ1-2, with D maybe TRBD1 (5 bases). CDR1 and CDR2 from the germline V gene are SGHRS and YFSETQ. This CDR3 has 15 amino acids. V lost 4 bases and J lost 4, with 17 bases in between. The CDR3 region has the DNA TGCGCCAGCAGCGGAACAGGCTCCTTTCTCTATGGCTACACCTTC. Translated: CASSGTGSFLYGYTF. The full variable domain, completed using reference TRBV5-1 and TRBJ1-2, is KAGVTQTPRYLIKTRGQQVTLSCSPISGHRSVSWYQQTPGQGLQFLFEYFSETQRNKGNFPGRFSGRQFSNSRSEMNVSTLELGDSALYLCASSGTGSFLYGYTFGSGTRLTVV.

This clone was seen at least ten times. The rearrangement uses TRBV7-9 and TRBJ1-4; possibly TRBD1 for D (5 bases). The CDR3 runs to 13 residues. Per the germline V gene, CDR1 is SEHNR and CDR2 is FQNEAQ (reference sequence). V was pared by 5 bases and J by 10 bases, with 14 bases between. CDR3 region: CASSPGRAVKLFF. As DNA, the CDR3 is TGTGCCAGCAGCCCAGGGAGGGCGGTAAAACTGTTTTTT.

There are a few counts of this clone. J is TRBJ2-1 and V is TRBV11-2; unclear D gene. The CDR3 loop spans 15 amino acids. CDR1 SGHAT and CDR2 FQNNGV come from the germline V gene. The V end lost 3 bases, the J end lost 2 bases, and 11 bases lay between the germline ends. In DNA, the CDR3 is TGTGCCAGCAGCTTGGTGCCCGAGCCCTACAATGAGCAGTTCTTC. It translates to CASSLVPEPYNEQFF.

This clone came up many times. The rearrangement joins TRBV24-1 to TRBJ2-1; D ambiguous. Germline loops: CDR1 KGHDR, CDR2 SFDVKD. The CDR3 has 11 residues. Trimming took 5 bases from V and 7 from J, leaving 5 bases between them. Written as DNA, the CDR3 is TGTGCCACCAGTGTAGGGAATGAGCAGTTCTTC. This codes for CATSVGNEQFF.

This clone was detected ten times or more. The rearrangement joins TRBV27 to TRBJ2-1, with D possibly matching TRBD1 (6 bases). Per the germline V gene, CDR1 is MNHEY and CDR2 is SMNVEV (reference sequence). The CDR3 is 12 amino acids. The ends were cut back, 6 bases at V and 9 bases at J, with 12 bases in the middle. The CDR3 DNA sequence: TGTGCCAGCAGCAATAGGGGGTTTGAGCAGTTCTTC. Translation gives CASSNRGFEQFF.